A selection of T cell receptor beta chains follows, all from one sample in a study of lymphopenia after photon versus proton radiotherapy. Assay: immunoSEQ multiplex PCR; the TCRdb copy retains only in-frame clones and omits some. The sample carries about 160,000 clones, approximately 90% recorded once. Sequenced material: peripheral blood, taken from a patient treated with photon-based radiotherapy. These TCRs come from a man aged 50 to 59 with gastric cancer. Both conserved end residues are part of each CDR3. The D gene is left open where the match is weak.

j_gene	v_gene	d_gene	CDR3nt	CDR3aa
TRBJ1-4	TRBV28	-	TGTGCCAGCACCGGCGGTGAAAAACTGTTTTTT	CASTGGEKLFF
TRBJ1-2	TRBV9	-	TGTGCCAGCAGCCCCGGGACCCTGGGATATGGCTACACCTTC	CASSPGTLGYGYTF
TRBJ2-2	TRBV10-3	TRBD2	TGTGCCATCAGTGAGTCGGGCGGGGGCACCGGGGAGCTGTTTTTT	CAISESGGGTGELFF
TRBJ2-7	TRBV4-1	TRBD1	TGCGCCAGCAGCCAAACGACAGGGGGTTTGGACGAGCAGTACTTC	CASSQTTGGLDEQYF
TRBJ2-7	TRBV11-2	TRBD2	TGTGCCAGCAGCTTAGATTCGGGACTAGCTGCCGAGCAGTACTTC	CASSLDSGLAAEQYF
TRBJ1-3	TRBV18	TRBD1	TGTGCCAGCTCACCAGGGACAGGGGGAAACACCATATATTTT	CASSPGTGGNTIYF
TRBJ2-1	TRBV5-8	-	TGTGCCAGCACCCCATGGGAGAGCTACAATGAGCAGTTCTTC	CASTPWESYNEQFF
TRBJ2-1	TRBV30	-	TGTGCCTGGACTAGCTTCTCCTACAATGAGCAGTTCTTC	CAWTSFSYNEQFF
TRBJ2-5	TRBV19	-	TGTGCCAGTAGTAGGGCAGGGGGGGAAAAAGAGACCCAGTACTTC	CASSRAGGEKETQYF
TRBJ1-2	TRBV5-4	-	TGTGCCAGCAGGGGCAATGGGCGGACTAACTATGGCTACACCTTC	CASRGNGRTNYGYTF
TRBJ1-2	TRBV19	-	TGTGCCACTCGTGGATCAGGGGCAGACTATGGCTACACCTTC	CATRGSGADYGYTF